These 15 T cell receptor beta chains came from one sample sequenced in a study of T cell responses to AZD1222 COVID-19 vaccine. Some clones are missing from TCRdb's copy, which holds only in-frame ones; the method was immunoSEQ multiplex PCR. The sample has 120,000 to 150,000 clones, 70% to 90% seen once. The material sequenced was peripheral blood, taken 28 days after the second dose of the MenACWY control vaccine. Receptor source: an adult who received the MenACWY meningococcal vaccine as a control.

The chain uses TRBV11-3 and TRBJ1-5; D gene ambiguous. The CDR3 runs to 13 residues. Germline V gene lookup returns CDR1 SGHNT and CDR2 YENEEA. The V end lost 5 bases, the J end lost 6 bases, and 11 bases lay between the germline ends. Written as DNA, the CDR3 is TGTGCCAGCAGCGCTGGGCGGGTTCAGCCCCAGCATTTT. Its translation: CASSAGRVQPQHF.

Note on this clone: Other DNA sequences within the sample encode an identical CDR3. The gene calls are TRBV5-4 and TRBJ2-7; D ambiguous. This CDR3 has 11 residues. Per germline, CDR1 SGHNT and CDR2 YYREEE (reference sequence). The ends were cut back, 4 bases at V and 0 bases at J, with 2 bases in the middle. CDR3 DNA: TGTGCCAGCAGCAGCTCCTACGAGCAGTACTTC. Translation: CASSSSYEQYF. Full variable domain (remainder filled in from reference TRBV5-4 and TRBJ2-7): ETGVTQSPTHLIKTRGQQVTLRCSSQSGHNTVSWYQQALGQGPQFIFQYYREEENGRGNFPPRFSGLQFPNYSSELNVNALELDDSALYLCASSSSYEQYFGPGTRLTVT.

In this sample, this clone turned up once. This sequence joins TRBV2 and TRBJ2-7, with TRBD1 as a possible D gene (5 bases). The germline CDR1 and CDR2 sequences are SNHLY and FYNNEI. The CDR3 is 15 residues long. V was shortened by 5 bases and J by 3 bases, with 17 bases between the two germline ends. The CDR3 loop reads CASSNLLDSYYEQYF. The CDR3 nucleotides are TGTGCCAGCAGTAACCTACTCGACAGCTACTACGAGCAGTACTTC. Together with reference TRBV2 and TRBJ2-7, the CDR3 gives the full variable domain: EPEVTQTPSHQVTQMGQEVILRCVPISNHLYFYWYRQILGQKVEFLVSFYNNEISEKSEIFDDQFSVERPDGSNFTLKIRSTKLEDSAMYFCASSNLLDSYYEQYFGPGTRLTVT.

This rearrangement joins TRBV18 to TRBJ1-2, with 8 positions matching TRBD1. With V trimmed by 1 base and J by 3 bases, 16 bases remained unmatched. Looked up from germline, CDR1 is KGHSH and CDR2 is LQKENI. The CDR3 has 19 amino acids. DNA of the CDR3: TGTGCCAGCTCACCACTAACCCCCGGGACAGGTAGCAGAGACTATGGCTACACCTTC. Encoded protein: CASSPLTPGTGSRDYGYTF.

The gene calls are TRBV15 and TRBJ2-1; D might be TRBD2 (5 bases). V lost 1 base to trimming and J lost 4 bases, with 14 bases between them. The CDR3 length is 16 residues. The V gene's germline CDR1 is LNHNV and CDR2 YYDKDF (reference sequence). The DNA for the CDR3 is TGTGCCACCAGCAGAGTGAGGGCCAGAGCATACAATGAGCAGTTCTTC. Translated: CATSRVRARAYNEQFF.

The chain joins TRBV24-1 to TRBJ2-2; TRBD1 matches 10 bases. The germline gives CDR1 KGHDR, CDR2 SFDVKD. This CDR3 comprises 19 residues. J was trimmed by 4 bases and V by 9 bases; bases with no gene match: 19. The CDR3 reads CATATVRQGAKASTGELFF. CDR3 nucleotides: TGTGCCACCGCTACCGTTAGACAGGGGGCTAAAGCGAGCACCGGGGAGCTGTTTTTT.

The genes are TRBV6-5 and TRBJ1-4; D uncertain. Germline CDR1 is MNHEY and CDR2 is SVGAGI. V lost 0 bases, J lost 8 bases, and 13 bases lay in between. This CDR3 contains 15 residues. CDR3 coding DNA: TGTGCCAGCAGTTACTCGATCCGGGGTGGCGAAAAACTGTTTTTT. This encodes CASSYSIRGGEKLFF.

The J gene is TRBJ1-6, the V gene TRBV10-3; TRBD1 might be the D (6 bases). Germline CDR1 ENHRY, CDR2 SYGVKD. The ends were cut back, 3 bases at V and 8 bases at J, with 17 bases in the middle. This CDR3 contains 16 residues. CDR3 nucleotide sequence: TGTGCCATCAGTGACCAGGGGATAAACGGAGATTCACCCCTCCACTTT. It translates to CAISDQGINGDSPLHF.

The V call is TRBV24-1, the J call TRBJ2-1; 7 bases are a match to TRBD2. The junction had 5 bases not matched to a gene; V was cut back by 3 bases and J by 1 base. From germline, CDR1 is KGHDR and CDR2 SFDVKD. The CDR3 spans 16 residues. The chain's CDR3 is CATSDRGVTSYNEQFF. CDR3 nucleotide sequence: TGTGCCACCAGTGATCGGGGGGTAACGTCCTACAATGAGCAGTTCTTC.

The V call is TRBV7-2, the J call TRBJ1-1; D not resolved. Trimming removed 4 bases from V and 4 bases from J, with 7 bases in between. Germline-derived CDR1 and CDR2 are SGHTA and FQGNSA. The CDR3 is 12 amino acids. CDR3 sequence (DNA): TGTGCCAGCAGCTGGACCGGCACTGAAGCTTTCTTT. It translates to CASSWTGTEAFF. Drawing the rest from reference TRBV7-2 and TRBJ1-1, the complete variable domain is GAGVSQSPSNKVTEKGKDVELRCDPISGHTALYWYRQSLGQGLEFLIYFQGNSAPDKSGLPSDRFSAERTGGSVSTLTIQRTQQEDSAVYLCASSWTGTEAFFGQGTRLTVV.

The chain carries TRBV10-3 and TRBJ1-2; a possible D gene is TRBD1 (6 bases). Germline assignment: CDR1 ENHRY and CDR2 SYGVKD. V gave up 0 bases and J gave up 4 bases, with 15 bases separating them. CDR3 size: 16 residues. The CDR3 loop reads CAISESNRESIYGYTF. Here the CDR3 DNA reads TGTGCCATCAGTGAGTCGAACAGGGAGTCCATCTATGGCTACACCTTC.

This clone has only one observation. DNA of the CDR3: TGTGCCAGCAGCACTTCCTTTCACAACACCGGGGAGCTGTTTTTT. Its protein is CASSTSFHNTGELFF. This sequence joins TRBV13 and TRBJ2-2; D gene unclear. Germline V gives CDR1 PRHDT, CDR2 FYEKMQ (reference sequence). The CDR3 runs to 15 residues. V lost 5 bases to trimming and J lost 2 bases, with 12 bases between them.

V and J are TRBV7-2 and TRBJ1-1; weak D call: TRBD1 (5 bases). Trimming pared 6 bases from V and 12 bases from J, leaving 20 bases between. CDR3 length: 13 residues. From germline, CDR1 is SGHTA and CDR2 FQGNSA. CDR3 sequence (DNA): TGTGCCAGCAGTTATCGGGACGCCTATTCGACTTTCTTT. It specifies CASSYRDAYSTFF.

A remark on this clone: This specimen includes other DNA sequences encoding the same CDR3. This chain connects TRBV5-1 to TRBJ1-2, with D unclear. The CDR3 is 13 residues long. Germline V CDR1 and CDR2: SGHRS, YFSETQ. V was shortened by 0 bases and J by 1 base, with 4 bases between the two germline ends. CDR3 protein: CASSLDSNYGYTF. CDR3 in DNA: TGCGCCAGCAGCTTGGACAGTAACTATGGCTACACCTTC.

V is TRBV30 and J is TRBJ1-5; no firm D call. Germline values: CDR1 GTSNPN, CDR2 SVGIG (reference sequence). This CDR3 is 13 amino acids long. Trimming removed 1 base at V and 3 bases at J, with 7 bases between. The CDR3 loop reads CAWSAGDNQPQHF. Written as DNA, the CDR3 is TGTGCCTGGAGTGCCGGGGACAATCAGCCCCAGCATTTT.